This TCR beta chain stems from a study of blood T cell repertoires in COVID-19. Assay: immunoSEQ multiplex PCR; the TCRdb copy retains only in-frame clones and omits some. Counted here are tens of thousands of clones, nearly 90% occurring once; the ten biggest clones make up around two fifths. The Seattle patients, enrolled during active infection, were followed longitudinally. Deletions cut 6 bases from V and 1 base from J, with 15 bases between. Germline values: CDR1 SNHLY, CDR2 FYNNEI. The CDR3 runs to 15 residues. This chain connects TRBV2 to TRBJ1-1, with a tentative D call TRBD1 (6 bases). The specimen sequenced was peripheral blood. The origin of this receptor is an older woman with COVID-19, enrolled during active disease. The DNA of the CDR3 is TGTGCCAGCAGCGACTTTGGACAGACGAACACTGAAGCTTTCTTT. Its translation: CASSDFGQTNTEAFF.